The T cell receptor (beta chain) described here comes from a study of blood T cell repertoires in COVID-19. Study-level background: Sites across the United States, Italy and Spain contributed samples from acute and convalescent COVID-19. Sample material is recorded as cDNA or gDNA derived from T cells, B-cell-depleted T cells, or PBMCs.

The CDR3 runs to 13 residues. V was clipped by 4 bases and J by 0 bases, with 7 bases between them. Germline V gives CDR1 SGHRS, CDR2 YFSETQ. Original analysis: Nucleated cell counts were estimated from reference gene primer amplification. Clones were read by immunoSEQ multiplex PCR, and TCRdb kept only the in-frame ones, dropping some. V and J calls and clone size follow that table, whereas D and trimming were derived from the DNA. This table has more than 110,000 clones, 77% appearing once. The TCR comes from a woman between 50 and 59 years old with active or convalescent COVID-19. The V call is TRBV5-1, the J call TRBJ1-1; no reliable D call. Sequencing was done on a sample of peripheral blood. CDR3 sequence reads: CASSREMNTEAFF. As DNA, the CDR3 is TGCGCCAGCAGCAGGGAGATGAACACTGAAGCTTTCTTT. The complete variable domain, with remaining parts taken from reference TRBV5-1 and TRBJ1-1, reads KAGVTQTPRYLIKTRGQQVTLSCSPISGHRSVSWYQQTPGQGLQFLFEYFSETQRNKGNFPGRFSGRQFSNSRSEMNVSTLELGDSALYLCASSREMNTEAFFGQGTRLTVV.